This TCR beta chain came from a study of CD8+ T cells in alopecia areata. Broader study findings: Researchers reported that TCR sharing among patients proved less clear than in mice, possibly HLA-linked.

Cell sorting on a FACSAria was used to separate CD4+ and CD8+ T cells from the PBMCs. cDNA reverse transcribed from extracted RNA served as the sequencing template. Using immunoSEQ multiplex PCR, the repertoire was profiled, and TCRdb retains in-frame clones only, with some absent. The sample yields about 200,000 clones, just over 55% seen once. V lost 8 bases and J 3 bases, leaving 20 bases between the germline ends. The CDR3 is made up of 16 amino acids. Germline-derived CDR1 and CDR2 are SGHNT and YENEEA. On this clone: Its cognate antigen is unknown.

The chain combines TRBV11-3 with TRBJ1-5; D is unclear. The specimen sequenced was CD8+ T cells sorted from blood. The receptor's source is a human donor in good health. CDR3 coding DNA: TGTGCCAGCGTACGGGGTCGGTCGAGGGACAATCAGCCCCAGCATTTT. Its protein is CASVRGRSRDNQPQHF.